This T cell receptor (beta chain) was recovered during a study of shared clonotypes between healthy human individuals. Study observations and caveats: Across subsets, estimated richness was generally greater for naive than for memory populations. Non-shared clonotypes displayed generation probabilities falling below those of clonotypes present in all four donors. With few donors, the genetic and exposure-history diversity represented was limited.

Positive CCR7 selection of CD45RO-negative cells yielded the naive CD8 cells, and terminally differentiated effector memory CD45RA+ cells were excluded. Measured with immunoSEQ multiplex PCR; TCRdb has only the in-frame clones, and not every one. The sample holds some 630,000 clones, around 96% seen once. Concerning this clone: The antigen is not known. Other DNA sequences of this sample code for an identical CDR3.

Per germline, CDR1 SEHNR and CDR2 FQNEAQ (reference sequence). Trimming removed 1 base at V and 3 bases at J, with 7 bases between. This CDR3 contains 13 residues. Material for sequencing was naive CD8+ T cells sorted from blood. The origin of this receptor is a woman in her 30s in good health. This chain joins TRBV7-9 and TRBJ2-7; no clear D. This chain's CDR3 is CASSLDPSYEQYF. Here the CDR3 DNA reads TGTGCCAGCAGCTTAGATCCGAGCTACGAGCAGTACTTC.